Below, 21 T cell receptor beta chains from the same sample are listed, as sequenced in a study of read filtering for tumor transcriptome and immune sequencing. From roughly 390 ng of RNA, a library with molecular barcoded alpha/delta and beta/gamma adaptors was made. TCRdb processed the reads anew with MiXCR; each CDR3 protein has one entry. The sample consists of approximately 9,800 distinct CDR3 sequences, about 16% of them appearing once. The source material was a population of CD138-negative cells sorted from bone marrow. The receptor set was obtained from a donor at least 40 years old with multiple myeloma.

This clonotype has at least ten counts. A much larger clone differs from this one at a single base, so this may be a read error. This rearrangement joins TRBV20-1 to TRBJ1-4; D may be TRBD1 (5 bases). The CDR3 loop spans 15 amino acids. Germline assignment: CDR1 DFQATT and CDR2 SNEGSKA (reference sequence). DNA for the CDR3: TGCAGTGCTCAGGAAGCACAGGCACTAGGGGAAAAACGGTTTTTT. Translation: CSAQEAQALGEKRFF.

Judged by abundance, this clonotype is medium-sized. The chain is built from TRBV28 and TRBJ2-1, with 7 bases matching TRBD1. The CDR3 length is 15 residues. With V trimmed by 4 bases and J by 4 bases, 7 bases remained unmatched. CDR1 is MDHEN and CDR2 is SYDVKM in the germline V gene. The CDR3 spells CASSSGTVAYNEQFF. For the CDR3, the DNA is TGTGCCAGCAGTTCCGGGACAGTCGCTTACAATGAGCAGTTCTTC. The full variable domain, rest sourced from reference TRBV28 and TRBJ2-1, is DVKVTQSSRYLVKRTGEKVFLECVQDMDHENMFWYRQDPGLGLRLIYFSYDVKMKEKGDIPEGYSVSREKKERFSLILESASTNQTSMYLCASSSGTVAYNEQFFGPGTRLTVL.

This clonotype qualifies as medium-sized. V is TRBV7-9 and J is TRBJ2-1, with 8 bases identical to TRBD2. The germline CDR1 and CDR2 sequences are SEHNR and FQNEAQ (reference sequence). Trimming cost V 2 bases and J 8 bases; bases outside gene matches: 8. The CDR3 is 15 amino acids. The DNA for the CDR3 is TGTGCCAGCAGCTTATCCGCTTTGACTAGCGATGAGCAGTTCTTC. Amino acids: CASSLSALTSDEQFF.

This chain uses TRBV2 with TRBJ2-3; 7 positions agree with TRBD1. CDR3 size: 13 residues. Trimming cost V 6 bases and J 7 bases; bases outside gene matches: 7. From germline, CDR1 is SNHLY and CDR2 FYNNEI. The CDR3 sequence: CASRDLGGHTQYF. The CDR3 DNA follows: TGTGCCAGCAGGGATCTAGGGGGCCATACGCAGTATTTT.

CDR3 residues: CSATEGGGSGYEQFF. CDR3 coding DNA: TGCAGTGCTACAGAAGGCGGGGGGAGTGGATATGAGCAGTTCTTC. This chain connects TRBV20-1 to TRBJ2-1; 8 bases are shared with TRBD2. V trimming: 4 bases; J trimming: 8 bases; junction bases outside the gene matches: 13. The CDR3 has 15 amino acids. Germline-derived CDR1 and CDR2 are DFQATT and SNEGSKA (reference sequence).

Points on this clonotype: One base away lies a much larger clone, so this may be a sequencing read error. V gene TRBV20-1 combines with J gene TRBJ1-1; perhaps TRBD1 as D (5 bases). Germline CDR1 DFQATT, CDR2 SNEGSKA (reference sequence). The CDR3 spans 12 residues. The CDR3 reads CGAGQMNTEAFF. The CDR3 nucleotides are TGCGGTGCTGGACAAATGAACACTGAAGCTTTCTTT.

This clonotype is judged medium-sized. At one boundary the junction diverges from the germline segment, which might be a read error. V is TRBV11-3 and J is TRBJ2-1; TRBD1 matches at 7 bases. CDR1 is SGHNT, CDR2 YENEEA, per germline. The CDR3 runs to 16 residues. The CDR3 region is CVSSLGSGGSYNEQFF. The CDR3 DNA sequence: TGTGTCAGCAGCTTAGGTTCAGGGGGCTCCTACAATGAGCAGTTCTTC.

This clonotype showed up many times. J is TRBJ2-7 and V is TRBV6-1; D is unresolved. The germline V gene encodes CDR1 MNHNS and CDR2 SASEGT. Trimming removed 5 bases from V and 7 bases from J, with 9 bases in between. The CDR3 runs to 11 residues. CDR3 nucleotides: TGTGCCAGCAGTCCTAGAGGAGAGCAGTACTTC. Protein sequence: CASSPRGEQYF.

The table lists this clonotype with many counts. The chain is built from TRBV5-6 and TRBJ2-1, with 12 nucleotides matching TRBD2. With V trimmed by 0 bases and J by 6 bases, 1 base remained unmatched. Germline V gene lookup returns CDR1 SGHDT and CDR2 YYEEEE. The CDR3 has 15 amino acids. The CDR3 DNA is TGTGCCAGCAGCTTGGAACTAGCGGGGGGCAATGAGCAGTTCTTC. Residues: CASSLELAGGNEQFF.

This clonotype has a count of ten or more. V gene TRBV20-1 combines with J gene TRBJ2-3; TRBD1 agrees at 11 bases. This CDR3 contains 15 residues. The germline CDR1 and CDR2 sequences are DFQATT and SNEGSKA (reference sequence). V was clipped by 5 bases and J by 4 bases; unmatched bases: 8. In DNA, the CDR3 is TGCAGTGCTGGTACCCGGGACAGGGGGGCAGATACGCAGTATTTT. Translation: CSAGTRDRGADTQYF.

This clonotype was seen at least ten times. The J gene is TRBJ2-7, the V gene TRBV7-2; the D is unclear. Trimming removed 5 bases from V and 0 bases from J, with 11 bases in between. The germline V gene has CDR1 SGHTA and CDR2 FQGNSA. CDR3 length equals 14 residues. CDR3 sequence: CASSLWANSYEQYF. CDR3 in DNA: TGTGCCAGCAGCCTGTGGGCTAACTCCTACGAGCAGTACTTC. Complete variable domain (other parts from reference TRBV7-2 and TRBJ2-7): GAGVSQSPSNKVTEKGKDVELRCDPISGHTALYWYRQSLGQGLEFLIYFQGNSAPDKSGLPSDRFSAERTGGSVSTLTIQRTQQEDSAVYLCASSLWANSYEQYFGPGTRLTVT.

Sample share makes this clonotype medium-sized. V gene TRBV29-1 combines with J gene TRBJ2-2; weak D call: TRBD1 (5 bases). Germline assignment: CDR1 SQVTM and CDR2 ANQGSEA. There are 13 residues in the CDR3. V dropped 3 bases and J dropped 4 bases, with 9 bases sitting between them. The CDR3 DNA is TGCAGCGTTGAGACAGAACCCACCGGGGAGCTGTTTTTT. Protein sequence: CSVETEPTGELFF.

The table lists this clonotype with many counts. This rearrangement joins TRBV11-2 to TRBJ2-7; TRBD1 might be the D (5 bases). Germline V gene lookup returns CDR1 SGHAT and CDR2 FQNNGV. This CDR3 is built from 15 residues. The V and J ends lost 0 bases and 4 bases respectively, with 13 bases between them. This CDR3 is CASSLDGPGWYEQYF. As DNA, the CDR3 is TGTGCCAGCAGCTTAGATGGTCCAGGGTGGTACGAGCAGTACTTC.

In its sample, this clonotype ranks as medium-sized. This chain joins TRBV7-9 and TRBJ2-1; tentatively, D is TRBD2 (5 bases). The length of the CDR3 is 13 residues. Germline assignment: CDR1 SEHNR and CDR2 FQNEAQ (reference sequence). Trimming cost V 6 bases and J 6 bases, with 12 bases left between them. In DNA, the CDR3 is TGTGCCAGCAGAAAGGAGGCGATCAATGAGCAGTTCTTC. Translating it yields CASRKEAINEQFF.

This clonotype came up a few times. This could be a read error, since a much larger clone is one nucleotide away. CDR3 sequence: CTWKLSGANVLTF. The CDR3 DNA reads as TGTACCTGGAAACTCTCTGGGGCCAACGTCCTGACTTTC. The rearrangement joins TRBV30 to TRBJ2-6, with D unclear. Germline assignment: CDR1 GTSNPN and CDR2 SVGIG (reference sequence). This CDR3 has 13 amino acids. The full variable domain, completed using reference TRBV30 and TRBJ2-6, is SQTIHQWPATLVQPVGSPLSLECTVEGTSNPNLYWYRQAAGRGLQLLFYSVGIGQISSEVPQNLSASRPQDRQFILSSKKLLLSDSGFYLCTWKLSGANVLTFGAGSRLTVL.

This clonotype has a count of ten or more. This chain connects TRBV30 to TRBJ2-6; D is unresolved. CDR3 length equals 13 residues. The V end lost 4 bases, the J end lost 0 bases, and 4 bases lay between the germline ends. Per germline, CDR1 GTSNPN and CDR2 SVGIG (reference sequence). CDR3 nucleotides: TGTGCCTGGAAACTCTCTGGGGCCAACGTCCTGACTTTC. Amino acid sequence: CAWKLSGANVLTF.

Within the sample, this clonotype is medium-sized. The gene calls are TRBV28 and TRBJ1-1; tentative D call: TRBD1 (6 bases). The CDR3 has 15 amino acids. Trimming pared 6 bases from V and 5 bases from J, leaving 19 bases between. The germline V gene encodes CDR1 MDHEN and CDR2 SYDVKM. The CDR3 coding sequence is TGTGCCAGCAGCTCGCCCGGAGGAGGGGGGACTGAAGCTTTCTTT. This encodes CASSSPGGGGTEAFF.

This clonotype was counted ten times or more. V gene TRBV2 combines with J gene TRBJ2-7; D is perhaps TRBD1 or TRBD2 (5 bases each). Germline V lookup: CDR1 SNHLY, CDR2 FYNNEI. Trimming removed 0 bases from V and 4 bases from J, with 16 bases in between. This CDR3 spans 16 amino acids. CDR3 DNA sequence: TGTGCCAGCAGTGAAGCGGTGTCCGGGGCGCTATACGAGCAGTACTTC. It encodes CASSEAVSGALYEQYF.

This clonotype appeared a few times. Likely a read error: the CDR3 ends without its conserved phenylalanine or tryptophan. The CDR3 sequence: CASRRTGAAYNGQFL. In DNA, the CDR3 is TGTGCCAGTAGGCGGACAGGGGCAGCCTACAATGGGCAGTTCCTC. The rearrangement joins TRBV19 to TRBJ2-1; 9 positions match TRBD1. The CDR3 covers 15 residues. Germline V CDR1 and CDR2: LNHDA, SQIVND (reference sequence).

In its sample, this clonotype was seen many times. One base away lies a much larger clone, so this may be a sequencing read error. Written as DNA, the CDR3 is TGCAGTGCTGGGGGAGGGGGTGATGGCTACGCCTTC. Its protein is CSAGGGGDGYAF. J is TRBJ1-2 and V is TRBV20-1; tentative D call: TRBD1 (6 bases). In germline, CDR1 is DFQATT, CDR2 SNEGSKA (reference sequence). CDR3 length: 12 amino acids.

There are many counts of this clonotype. With a much larger clone just one base away, this may be a read error. The chain carries TRBV11-2 and TRBJ2-1; 7 bases fit TRBD2. The CDR3 sequence is 13 residues long. Looked up from germline, CDR1 is SGHAT and CDR2 is FQNNGV. V gave up 5 bases and J gave up 11 bases; unmatched junction bases: 9. The CDR3 nucleotides read TGTGCCAGCAGCCTCAGCGGGGTAAATAAGCAGTTCTTC. Translating it yields CASSLSGVNKQFF.